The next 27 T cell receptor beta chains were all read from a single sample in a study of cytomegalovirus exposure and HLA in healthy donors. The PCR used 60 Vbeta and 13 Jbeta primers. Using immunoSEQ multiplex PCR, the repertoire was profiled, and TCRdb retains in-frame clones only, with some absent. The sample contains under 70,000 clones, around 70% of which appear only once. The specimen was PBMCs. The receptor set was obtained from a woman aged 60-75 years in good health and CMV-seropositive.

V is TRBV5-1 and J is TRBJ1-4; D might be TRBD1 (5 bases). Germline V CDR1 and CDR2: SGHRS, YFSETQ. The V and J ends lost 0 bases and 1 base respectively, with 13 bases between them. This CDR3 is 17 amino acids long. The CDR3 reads CASSLGPIDRTNEKLFF. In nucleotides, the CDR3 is TGCGCCAGCAGCTTGGGGCCCATTGACAGAACTAATGAAAAACTGTTTTTT.

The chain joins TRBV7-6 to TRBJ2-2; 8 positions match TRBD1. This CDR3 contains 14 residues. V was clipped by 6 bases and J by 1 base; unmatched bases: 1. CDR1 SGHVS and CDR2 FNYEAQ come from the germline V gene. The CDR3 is CASRGTGNTGELFF. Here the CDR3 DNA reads TGTGCCAGCAGAGGGACAGGGAACACCGGGGAGCTGTTTTTT. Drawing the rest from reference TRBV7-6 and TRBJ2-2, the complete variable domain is GAGVSQSPRYKVTKRGQDVALRCDPISGHVSLYWYRQALGQGPEFLTYFNYEAQQDKSGLPNDRFSAERPEGSISTLTIQRTEQRDSAMYRCASRGTGNTGELFFGEGSRLTVL.

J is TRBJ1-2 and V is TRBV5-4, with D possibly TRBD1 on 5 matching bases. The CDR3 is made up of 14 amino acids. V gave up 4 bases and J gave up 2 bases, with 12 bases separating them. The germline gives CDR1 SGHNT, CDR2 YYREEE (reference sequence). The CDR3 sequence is CASSPSGGNYGYTF. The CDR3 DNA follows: TGTGCCAGCAGCCCCTCGGGGGGGAACTATGGCTACACCTTC. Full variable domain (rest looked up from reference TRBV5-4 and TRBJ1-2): ETGVTQSPTHLIKTRGQQVTLRCSSQSGHNTVSWYQQALGQGPQFIFQYYREEENGRGNFPPRFSGLQFPNYSSELNVNALELDDSALYLCASSPSGGNYGYTFGSGTRLTVV.

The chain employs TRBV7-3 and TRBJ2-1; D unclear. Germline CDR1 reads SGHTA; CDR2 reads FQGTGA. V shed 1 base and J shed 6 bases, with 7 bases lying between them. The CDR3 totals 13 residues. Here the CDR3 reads CASSLIQSNEQFF. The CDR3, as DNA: TGTGCCAGCAGCTTAATACAGAGCAATGAGCAGTTCTTC.

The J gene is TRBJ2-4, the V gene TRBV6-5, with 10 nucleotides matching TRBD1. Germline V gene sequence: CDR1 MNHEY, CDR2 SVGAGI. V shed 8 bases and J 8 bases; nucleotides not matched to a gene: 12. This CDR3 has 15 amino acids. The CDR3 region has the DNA TGTGCCAGCTGCTCCGGGGACAGGGGTAGGGACATTCAGTACTTC. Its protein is CASCSGDRGRDIQYF.

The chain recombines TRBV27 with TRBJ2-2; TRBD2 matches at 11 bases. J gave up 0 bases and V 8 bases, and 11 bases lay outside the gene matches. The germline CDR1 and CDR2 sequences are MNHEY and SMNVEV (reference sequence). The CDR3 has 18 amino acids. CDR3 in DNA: TGTGCCAGCCATCTAGCGGGGGGCGGGCTGTCGAACACCGGGGAGCTGTTTTTT. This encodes CASHLAGGGLSNTGELFF.

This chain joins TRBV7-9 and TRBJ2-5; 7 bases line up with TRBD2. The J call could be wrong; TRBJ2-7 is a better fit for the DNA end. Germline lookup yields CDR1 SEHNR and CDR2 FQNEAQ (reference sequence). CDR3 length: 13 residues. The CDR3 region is CASRGRGVYEQYF. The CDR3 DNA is TGTGCCAGCAGGGGGAGGGGTGTCTACGAGCAGTACTTC.

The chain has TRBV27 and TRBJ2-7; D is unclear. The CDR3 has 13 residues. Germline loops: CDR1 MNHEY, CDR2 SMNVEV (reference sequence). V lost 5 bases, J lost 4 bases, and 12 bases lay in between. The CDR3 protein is CASSHSFTYEQYF. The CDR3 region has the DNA TGTGCCAGCAGTCATTCTTTTACTTACGAGCAGTACTTC.

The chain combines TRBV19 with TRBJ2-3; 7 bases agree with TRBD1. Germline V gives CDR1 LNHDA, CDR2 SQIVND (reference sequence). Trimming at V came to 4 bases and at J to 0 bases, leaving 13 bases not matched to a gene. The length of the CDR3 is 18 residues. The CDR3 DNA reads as TGTGCCAGTAGTACGAACTTTAATAACAGGGGTAGCACAGATACGCAGTATTTT. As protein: CASSTNFNNRGSTDTQYF.

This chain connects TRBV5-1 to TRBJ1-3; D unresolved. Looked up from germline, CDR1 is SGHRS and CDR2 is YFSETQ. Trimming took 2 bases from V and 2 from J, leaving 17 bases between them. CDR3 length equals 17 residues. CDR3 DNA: TGCGCCAGCAGCTTTGGGAGCGGCGGGTCTGCTGGAAACACCATATATTTT. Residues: CASSFGSGGSAGNTIYF. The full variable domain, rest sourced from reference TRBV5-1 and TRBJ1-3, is KAGVTQTPRYLIKTRGQQVTLSCSPISGHRSVSWYQQTPGQGLQFLFEYFSETQRNKGNFPGRFSGRQFSNSRSEMNVSTLELGDSALYLCASSFGSGGSAGNTIYFGEGSWLTVV.

For the CDR3, the DNA is TGTGCCAGTAGTATAAATAGGGCTAGCGGGACAGATACGCAGTATTTT. This translates into CASSINRASGTDTQYF. This rearrangement joins TRBV19 to TRBJ2-3; TRBD2 aligns across 8 bases. This CDR3 contains 16 residues. Trimming at V came to 2 bases and at J to 3 bases, leaving 7 bases not matched to a gene. Looked up from germline, CDR1 is LNHDA and CDR2 is SQIVND (reference sequence).

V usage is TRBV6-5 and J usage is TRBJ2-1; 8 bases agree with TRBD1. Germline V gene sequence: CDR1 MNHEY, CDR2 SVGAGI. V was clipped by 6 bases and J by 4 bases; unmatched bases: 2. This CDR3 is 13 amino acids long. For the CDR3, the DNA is TGTGCCAGCAGCCGGGACAGGTACAATGAGCAGTTCTTC. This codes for CASSRDRYNEQFF.

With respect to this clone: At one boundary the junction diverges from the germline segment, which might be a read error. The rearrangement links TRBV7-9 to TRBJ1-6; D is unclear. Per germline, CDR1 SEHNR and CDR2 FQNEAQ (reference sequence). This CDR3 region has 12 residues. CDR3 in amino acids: CSSSDSNSPLHF. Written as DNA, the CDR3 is TGTTCCAGCAGCGACTCAAATTCACCCCTCCACTTT.

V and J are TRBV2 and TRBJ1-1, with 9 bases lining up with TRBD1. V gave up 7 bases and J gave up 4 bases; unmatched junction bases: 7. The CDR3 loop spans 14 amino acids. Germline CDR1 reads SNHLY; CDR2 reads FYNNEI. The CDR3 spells CASMGTGMGTEAFF. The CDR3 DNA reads TGTGCCAGCATGGGGACAGGGATGGGCACTGAAGCTTTCTTT.

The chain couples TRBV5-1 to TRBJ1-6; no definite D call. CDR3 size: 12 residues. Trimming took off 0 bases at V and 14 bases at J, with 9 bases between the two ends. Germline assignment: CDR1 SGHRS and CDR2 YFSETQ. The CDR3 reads CASSLDGSALHF. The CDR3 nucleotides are TGCGCCAGCAGCTTGGACGGTTCTGCCCTCCACTTT.

DNA for the CDR3: TGTGCCAGCAGTTCAAAACCGGGAGAGCAGTACTTC. It codes for CASSSKPGEQYF. J is TRBJ2-7 and V is TRBV7-2; D is possibly TRBD2 (5 bases). Trimming shortened V by 6 bases and J by 7 bases, and 13 bases separated the two germline ends. The CDR3 consists of 12 residues. From germline, CDR1 is SGHTA and CDR2 FQGNSA.

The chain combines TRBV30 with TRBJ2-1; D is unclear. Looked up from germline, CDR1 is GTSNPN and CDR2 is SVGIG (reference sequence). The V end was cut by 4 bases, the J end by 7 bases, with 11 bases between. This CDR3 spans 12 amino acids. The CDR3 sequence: CAWIRGRNEQFF. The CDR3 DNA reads TGTGCCTGGATTCGTGGTCGGAATGAGCAGTTCTTC.

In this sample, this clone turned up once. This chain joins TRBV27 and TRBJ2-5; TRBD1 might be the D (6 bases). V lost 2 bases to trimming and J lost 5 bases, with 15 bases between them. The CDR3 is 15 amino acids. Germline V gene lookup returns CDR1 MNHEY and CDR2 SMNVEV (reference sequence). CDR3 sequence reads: CASSLAGDLRETQYF. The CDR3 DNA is TGTGCCAGCAGTTTAGCAGGGGACCTACGGGAGACCCAGTACTTC.

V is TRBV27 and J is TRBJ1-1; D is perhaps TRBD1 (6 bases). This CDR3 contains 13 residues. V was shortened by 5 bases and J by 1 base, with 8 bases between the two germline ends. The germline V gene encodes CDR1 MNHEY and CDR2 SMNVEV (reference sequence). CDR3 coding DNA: TGTGCCAGCAGTGCACAGGGGAACACTGAAGCTTTCTTT. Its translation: CASSAQGNTEAFF.

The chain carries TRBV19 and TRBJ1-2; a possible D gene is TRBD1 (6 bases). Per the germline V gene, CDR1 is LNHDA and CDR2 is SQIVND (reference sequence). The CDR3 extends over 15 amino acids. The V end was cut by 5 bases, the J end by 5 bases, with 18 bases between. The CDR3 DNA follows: TGTGCCAGTAGTCCTCCCCTGGACAGCTTATATGGCTACACCTTC. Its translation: CASSPPLDSLYGYTF.

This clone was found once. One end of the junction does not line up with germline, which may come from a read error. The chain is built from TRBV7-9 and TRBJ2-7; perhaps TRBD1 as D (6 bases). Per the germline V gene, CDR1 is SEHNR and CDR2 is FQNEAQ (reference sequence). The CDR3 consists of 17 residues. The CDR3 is CSSSLALSGTPSYEQYF. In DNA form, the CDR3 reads TGTTCCAGCAGCTTAGCGCTTTCGGGGACACCCTCCTACGAGCAGTACTTC.

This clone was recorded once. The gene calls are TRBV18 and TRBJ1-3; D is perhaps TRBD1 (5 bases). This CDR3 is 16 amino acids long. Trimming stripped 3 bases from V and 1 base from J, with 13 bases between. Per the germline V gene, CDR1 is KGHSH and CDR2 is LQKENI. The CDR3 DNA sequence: TGTGCCAGCTCACCTATTGTGGGGCGATCTGGAAACACCATATATTTT. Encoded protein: CASSPIVGRSGNTIYF. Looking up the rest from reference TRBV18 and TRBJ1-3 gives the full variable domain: NAGVMQNPRHLVRRRGQEARLRCSPMKGHSHVYWYRQLPEEGLKFMVYLQKENIIDESGMPKERFSAEFPKEGPSILRIQQVVRGDSAAYFCASSPIVGRSGNTIYFGEGSWLTVV.

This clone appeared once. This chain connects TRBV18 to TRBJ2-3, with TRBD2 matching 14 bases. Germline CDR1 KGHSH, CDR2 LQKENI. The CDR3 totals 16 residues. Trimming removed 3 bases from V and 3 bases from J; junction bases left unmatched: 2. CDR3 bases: TGTGCCAGCTCACCTGGACTAGCGGGGGGAACAGATACGCAGTATTTT. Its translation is CASSPGLAGGTDTQYF.

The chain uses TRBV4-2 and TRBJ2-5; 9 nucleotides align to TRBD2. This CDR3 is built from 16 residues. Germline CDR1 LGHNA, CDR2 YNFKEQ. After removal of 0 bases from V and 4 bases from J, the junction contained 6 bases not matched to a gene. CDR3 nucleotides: TGTGCCAGCAGCCAAGACCGCGGGGGGGCTTTAGAGACCCAGTACTTC. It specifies CASSQDRGGALETQYF.

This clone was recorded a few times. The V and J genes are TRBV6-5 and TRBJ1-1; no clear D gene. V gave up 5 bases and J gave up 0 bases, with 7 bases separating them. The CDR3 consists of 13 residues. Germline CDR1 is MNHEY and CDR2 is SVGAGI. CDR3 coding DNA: TGTGCCAGCAGTCCAAGAGTGAACACTGAAGCTTTCTTT. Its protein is CASSPRVNTEAFF.

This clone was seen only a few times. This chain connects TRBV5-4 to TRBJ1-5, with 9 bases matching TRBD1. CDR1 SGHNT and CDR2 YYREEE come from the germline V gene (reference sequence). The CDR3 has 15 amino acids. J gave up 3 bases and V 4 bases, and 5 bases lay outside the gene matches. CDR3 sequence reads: CASSEGTGNNQPQHF. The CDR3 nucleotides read TGTGCCAGCAGCGAGGGGACAGGGAACAATCAGCCCCAGCATTTT.

The CDR3 region is CASSLRWAGDIQYF. The CDR3 coding sequence is TGTGCCAGCAGCTTAAGATGGGCAGGGGACATTCAGTACTTC. The chain couples TRBV7-9 to TRBJ2-4; D possibly corresponds to TRBD1 (6 bases). In germline, CDR1 is SEHNR, CDR2 FQNEAQ (reference sequence). The V and J ends lost 2 bases and 8 bases respectively, with 13 bases between them. This CDR3 is built from 14 residues.